The clone carrying this TCR beta chain has a handful of counts. Its antigen remains unknown. Healthy Caucasian donors formed the entire cohort. This specimen belongs to a study of identical twins. Regarding the study as a whole: For monozygotic twins, models underestimated out-of-frame TCR alpha sharing. In cord blood, abundant beta clonotypes had fewer insertions; memory showed no trend.

V lost 5 bases and J lost 5; bases outside the gene matches: 10. The length of the CDR3 is 14 residues. Per germline, CDR1 DFQATT and CDR2 SNEGSKA (reference sequence). TCRdb used MiXCR to reprocess the 5' RACE reads, holding one entry per CDR3 protein. Of some 1,600,000 distinct CDR3 sequences listed, 25% to 35% were seen once; the top ten hold less than 0.35%. This chain uses TRBV20-1 with TRBJ2-7; 9 bases align to TRBD1. The clonotype comes from a newborn girl in good health. Sequencing was performed on cord blood. CDR3 protein: CSAPPRTGDHEQYF. The CDR3 coding sequence is TGCAGTGCTCCTCCAAGGACAGGGGACCACGAGCAGTACTTC.